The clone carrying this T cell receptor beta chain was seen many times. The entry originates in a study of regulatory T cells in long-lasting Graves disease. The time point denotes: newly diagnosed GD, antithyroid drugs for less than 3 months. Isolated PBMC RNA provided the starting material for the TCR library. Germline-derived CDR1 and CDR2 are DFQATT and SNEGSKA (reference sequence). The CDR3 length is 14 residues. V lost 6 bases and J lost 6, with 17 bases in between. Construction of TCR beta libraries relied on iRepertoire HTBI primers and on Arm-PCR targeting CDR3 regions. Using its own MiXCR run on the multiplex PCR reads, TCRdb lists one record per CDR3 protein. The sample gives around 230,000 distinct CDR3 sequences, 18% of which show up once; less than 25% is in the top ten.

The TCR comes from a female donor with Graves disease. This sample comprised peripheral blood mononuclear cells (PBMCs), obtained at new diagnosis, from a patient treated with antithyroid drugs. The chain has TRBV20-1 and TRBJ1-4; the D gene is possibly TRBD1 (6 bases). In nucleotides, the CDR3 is TGCAGTGCACTCGGCGGGGGCGTGGATGAAAAACTGTTTTTT. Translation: CSALGGGVDEKLFF.